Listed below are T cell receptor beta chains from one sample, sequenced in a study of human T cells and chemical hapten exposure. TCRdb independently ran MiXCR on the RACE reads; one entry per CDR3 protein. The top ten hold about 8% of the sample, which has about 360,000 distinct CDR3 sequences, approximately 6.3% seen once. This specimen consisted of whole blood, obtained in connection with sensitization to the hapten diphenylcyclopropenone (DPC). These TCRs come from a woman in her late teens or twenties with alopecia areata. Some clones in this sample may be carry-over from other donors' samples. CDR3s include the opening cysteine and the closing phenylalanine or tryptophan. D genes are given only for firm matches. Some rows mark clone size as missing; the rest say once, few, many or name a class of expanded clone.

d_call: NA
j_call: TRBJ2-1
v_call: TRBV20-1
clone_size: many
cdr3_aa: CSARDFKGGGEQFF
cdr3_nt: TGCAGTGCTAGAGATTTCAAGGGAGGGGGCGAGCAGTTCTTC

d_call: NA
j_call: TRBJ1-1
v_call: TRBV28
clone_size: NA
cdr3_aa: CASSLETAFEAFF
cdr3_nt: TGTGCCAGCAGTTTAGAGACGGCCTTTGAAGCTTTCTTT

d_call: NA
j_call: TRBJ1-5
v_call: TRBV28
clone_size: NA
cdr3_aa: CASSGEPQHF
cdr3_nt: TGTGCCAGCAGCGGGGAGCCCCAGCATTTT

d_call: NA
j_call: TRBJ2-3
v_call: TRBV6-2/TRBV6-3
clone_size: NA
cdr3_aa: CASWRPGTTDTQYF
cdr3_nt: TGTGCCAGCTGGCGCCCAGGAACCACAGATACGCAGTATTTT

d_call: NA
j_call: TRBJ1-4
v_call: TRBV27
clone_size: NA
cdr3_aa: CASSSWPTGNEKLFF
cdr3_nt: TGTGCCAGCAGTTCTTGGCCCACAGGAAATGAAAAACTGTTTTTT

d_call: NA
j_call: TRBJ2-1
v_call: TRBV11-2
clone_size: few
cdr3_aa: CASSLGVNNEQFF
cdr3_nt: TGTGCCAGCAGCTTAGGGGTCAACAATGAGCAGTTCTTC

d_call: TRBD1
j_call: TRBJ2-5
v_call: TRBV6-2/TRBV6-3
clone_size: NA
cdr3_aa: CASSPQGEETQYF
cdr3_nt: TGTGCCAGCAGTCCACAGGGGGAAGAGACCCAGTACTTC

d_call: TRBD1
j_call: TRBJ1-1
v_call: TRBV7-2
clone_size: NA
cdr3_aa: CASSLVTGGTEAFF
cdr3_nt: TGTGCCAGCAGCTTAGTGACAGGGGGGACTGAAGCTTTCTTT

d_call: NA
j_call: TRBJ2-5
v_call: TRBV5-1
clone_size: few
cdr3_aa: CASSPGHVQETQYF
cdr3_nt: TGCGCCAGCAGCCCGGGACACGTACAAGAGACCCAGTACTTC

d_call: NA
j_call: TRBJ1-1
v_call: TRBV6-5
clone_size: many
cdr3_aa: CASNLREPNTEAFF
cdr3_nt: TGTGCCAGCAACTTGCGAGAGCCGAACACTGAAGCTTTCTTT

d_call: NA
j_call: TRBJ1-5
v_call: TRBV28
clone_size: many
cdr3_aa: CASSSQGQPQHF
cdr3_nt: TGTGCCAGCAGCTCCCAGGGGCAGCCCCAGCATTTT

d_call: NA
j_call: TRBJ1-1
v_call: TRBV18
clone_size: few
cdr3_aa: CASSRPGSGDTEAFF
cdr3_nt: TGTGCCAGCTCACGCCCAGGGTCCGGGGACACTGAAGCTTTCTTT

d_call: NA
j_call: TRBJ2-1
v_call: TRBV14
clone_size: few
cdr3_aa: CASSRGDPNEQFF
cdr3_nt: TGTGCCAGCAGCCGGGGGGACCCCAATGAGCAGTTCTTC

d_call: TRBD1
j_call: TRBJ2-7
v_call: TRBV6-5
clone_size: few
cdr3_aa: CASSFTGGLEQYF
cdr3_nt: TGTGCCAGCAGCTTTACAGGGGGACTCGAGCAGTACTTC

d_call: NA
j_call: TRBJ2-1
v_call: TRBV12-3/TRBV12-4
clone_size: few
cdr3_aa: CASSLDRTSRNEQFF
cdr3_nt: TGTGCCAGCAGCCTTGACAGGACAAGTCGCAATGAGCAGTTCTTC

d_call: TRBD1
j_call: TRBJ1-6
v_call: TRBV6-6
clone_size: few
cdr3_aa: CASSTGAGRSPLHF
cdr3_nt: TGTGCCAGCTCTACAGGGGCAGGGCGGTCACCCCTCCACTTT

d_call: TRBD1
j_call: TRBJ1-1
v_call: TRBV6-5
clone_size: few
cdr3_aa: CASSLTIPGQGVAFF
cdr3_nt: TGTGCCAGCAGCCTAACAATACCGGGACAGGGGGTAGCTTTCTTT

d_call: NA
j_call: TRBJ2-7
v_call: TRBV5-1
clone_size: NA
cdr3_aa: CASSRPPAYEQYF
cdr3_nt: TGCGCCAGCAGCCGACCCCCAGCCTACGAGCAGTACTTC

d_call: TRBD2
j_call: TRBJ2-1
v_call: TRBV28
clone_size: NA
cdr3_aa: CASSFLAGGDNEQFF
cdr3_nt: TGTGCCAGCAGTTTTCTAGCGGGGGGGGACAATGAGCAGTTCTTC

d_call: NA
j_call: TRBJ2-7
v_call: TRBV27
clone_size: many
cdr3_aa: CASKGVTSGEQYF
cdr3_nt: TGTGCCAGCAAGGGAGTAACGTCGGGGGAGCAGTACTTC

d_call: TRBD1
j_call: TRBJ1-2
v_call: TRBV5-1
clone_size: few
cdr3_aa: CASSSGTGMYGYTF
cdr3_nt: TGCGCCAGCAGCTCCGGGACAGGGATGTATGGCTACACCTTC

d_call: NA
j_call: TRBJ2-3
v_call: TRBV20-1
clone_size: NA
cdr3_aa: CSASQGLRDTQYF
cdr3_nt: TGCAGTGCTAGTCAGGGATTAAGAGATACGCAGTATTTT

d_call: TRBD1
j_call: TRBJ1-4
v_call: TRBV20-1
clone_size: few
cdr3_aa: CSAREGSGGYEKLFF
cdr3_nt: TGCAGTGCTAGAGAAGGGTCAGGGGGGTACGAAAAACTGTTTTTT

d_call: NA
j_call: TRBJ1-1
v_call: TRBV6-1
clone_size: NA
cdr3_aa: CASSESVRTNTEAFF
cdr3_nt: TGTGCCAGCAGTGAGTCAGTACGGACGAACACTGAAGCTTTCTTT

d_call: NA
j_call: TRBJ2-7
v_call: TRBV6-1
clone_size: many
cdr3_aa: CASSEVTISYEQYF
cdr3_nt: TGTGCCAGCAGTGAAGTCACGATAAGTTACGAGCAGTACTTC

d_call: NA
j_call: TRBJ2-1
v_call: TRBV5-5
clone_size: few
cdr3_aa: CASSLFTGYGNNEQFF
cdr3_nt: TGTGCCAGCAGCTTATTCACAGGGTATGGAAACAATGAGCAGTTCTTC

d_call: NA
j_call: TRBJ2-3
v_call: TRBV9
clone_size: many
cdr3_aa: CASSVRQNTDTQYF
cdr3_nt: TGTGCCAGCAGCGTACGACAGAACACAGATACGCAGTATTTT

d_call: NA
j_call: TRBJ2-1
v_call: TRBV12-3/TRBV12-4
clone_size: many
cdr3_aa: CASSSMGFFEQFF
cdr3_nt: TGTGCCAGCAGTTCCATGGGGTTTTTCGAGCAGTTCTTC

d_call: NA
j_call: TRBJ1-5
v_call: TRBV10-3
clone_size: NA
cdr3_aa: CAISERYSNQPQHF
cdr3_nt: TGTGCCATCAGTGAGAGGTACAGCAATCAGCCCCAGCATTTT

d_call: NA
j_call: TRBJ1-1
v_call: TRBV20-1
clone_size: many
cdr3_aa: CSAGGNRDTEAFF
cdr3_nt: TGCAGTGCCGGAGGGAATCGGGACACTGAAGCTTTCTTT

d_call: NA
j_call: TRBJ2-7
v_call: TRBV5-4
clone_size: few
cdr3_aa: CASSYDGYEQYF
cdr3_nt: TGTGCCAGCAGCTACGACGGCTACGAGCAGTACTTC

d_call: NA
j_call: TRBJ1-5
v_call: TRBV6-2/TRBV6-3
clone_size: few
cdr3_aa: CASSYRQINQPQHF
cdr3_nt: TGTGCCAGCAGTTACCGACAGATCAATCAGCCCCAGCATTTT

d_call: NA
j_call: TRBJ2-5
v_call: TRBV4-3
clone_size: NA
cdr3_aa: CASSRGGGLSQETQYF
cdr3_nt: TGCGCCAGCAGCCGGGGCGGGGGCCTGTCCCAAGAGACCCAGTACTTC

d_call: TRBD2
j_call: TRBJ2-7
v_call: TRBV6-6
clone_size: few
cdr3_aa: CASSYGLAGGPYEQYF
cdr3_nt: TGTGCCAGCAGTTACGGACTAGCGGGGGGGCCTTACGAGCAGTACTTC

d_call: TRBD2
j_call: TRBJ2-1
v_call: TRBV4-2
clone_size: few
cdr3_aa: CASSQGVSRGGYNEQFF
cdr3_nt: TGTGCCAGCAGCCAAGGAGTTTCCCGGGGGGGATACAATGAGCAGTTCTTC

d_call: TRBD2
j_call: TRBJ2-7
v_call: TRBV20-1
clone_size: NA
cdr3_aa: CSARLTRTSGTYEQYF
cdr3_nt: TGCAGTGCTAGACTAACCCGGACTAGCGGAACCTACGAGCAGTACTTC

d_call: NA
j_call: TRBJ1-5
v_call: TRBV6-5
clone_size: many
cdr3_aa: CASSYSSSLGDQPQHF
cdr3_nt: TGTGCCAGCAGTTACTCGAGTAGTTTGGGGGATCAGCCCCAGCATTTT

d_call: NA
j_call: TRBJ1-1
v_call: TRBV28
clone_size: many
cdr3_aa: CASSSYFREGETEAFF
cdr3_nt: TGTGCCAGCAGTTCCTACTTCAGGGAGGGGGAGACTGAAGCTTTCTTT

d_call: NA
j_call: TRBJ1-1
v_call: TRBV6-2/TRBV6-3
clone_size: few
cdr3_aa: CASGRRNTEAFF
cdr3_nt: TGTGCCAGCGGGCGGAGGAACACTGAAGCTTTCTTT

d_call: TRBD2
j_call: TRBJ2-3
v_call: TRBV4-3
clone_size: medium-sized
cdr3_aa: CASSQAGLADTDTQYF
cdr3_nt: TGCGCCAGCAGCCAAGCGGGACTAGCGGACACAGATACGCAGTATTTT

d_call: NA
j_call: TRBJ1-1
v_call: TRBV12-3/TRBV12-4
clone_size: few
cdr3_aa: CASSLSRGISYTEAFF
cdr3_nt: TGTGCCAGCAGTTTATCGAGGGGGATTTCGTACACTGAAGCTTTCTTT

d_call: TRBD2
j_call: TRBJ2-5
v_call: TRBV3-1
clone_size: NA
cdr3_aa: CASSQVRAGVETQYF
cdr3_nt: TGTGCCAGCAGCCAAGTACGAGCGGGGGTGGAGACCCAGTACTTC

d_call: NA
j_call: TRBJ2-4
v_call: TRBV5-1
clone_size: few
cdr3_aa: CASSLADGQVQYF
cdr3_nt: TGCGCCAGCAGCTTGGCCGATGGGCAAGTTCAGTACTTC

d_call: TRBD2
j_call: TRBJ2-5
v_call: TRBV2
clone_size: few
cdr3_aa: CASSEFSTSGGKTQYF
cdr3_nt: TGTGCCAGCAGTGAATTTTCGACTAGCGGGGGAAAGACCCAGTACTTC

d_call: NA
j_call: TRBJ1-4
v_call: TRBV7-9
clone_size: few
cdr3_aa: CASTDRGNEKLFF
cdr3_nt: TGTGCCAGCACTGACCGTGGAAATGAAAAACTGTTTTTT

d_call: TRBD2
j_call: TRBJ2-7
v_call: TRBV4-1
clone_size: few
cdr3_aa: CASSQAGTSGEREQYF
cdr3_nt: TGCGCCAGCAGCCAAGCCGGGACTAGCGGGGAAAGAGAGCAGTACTTC

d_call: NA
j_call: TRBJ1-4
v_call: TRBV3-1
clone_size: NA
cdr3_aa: CASSRDLQGEKLFF
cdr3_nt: TGTGCCAGCAGTCGGGACCTCCAGGGGGAAAAACTGTTTTTT

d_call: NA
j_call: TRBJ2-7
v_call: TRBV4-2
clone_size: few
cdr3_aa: CASSQKFRGLYEQYF
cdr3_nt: TGTGCCAGCAGCCAAAAATTTCGGGGTCTCTACGAGCAGTACTTC

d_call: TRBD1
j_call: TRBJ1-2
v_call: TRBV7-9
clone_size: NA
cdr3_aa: CASSPTPPSTGGFYGYTF
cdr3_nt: TGTGCCAGCAGCCCCACCCCCCCCTCAACAGGGGGCTTCTATGGCTACACCTTC

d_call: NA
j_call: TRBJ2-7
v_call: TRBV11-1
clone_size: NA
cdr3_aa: CASSKTGTLSYEQYF
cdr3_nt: TGTGCCAGCAGCAAAACCGGGACACTCTCCTACGAGCAGTACTTC

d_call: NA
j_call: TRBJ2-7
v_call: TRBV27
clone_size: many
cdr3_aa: CASSLLTMGEQYF
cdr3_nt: TGTGCCAGCAGTTTATTGACGATGGGCGAGCAGTACTTC